What follows are 19 T cell receptor beta chains derived from one specimen sequenced in a study of blood T cell repertoires in COVID-19. Method: immunoSEQ multiplex PCR; TCRdb's copy keeps in-frame clones and lacks some. This sample has some 400,000 clones, with approximately 87% found just once. Sequenced input: peripheral blood. All receptors come from a woman aged 55 to 70 with COVID-19, enrolled during active disease.

This clone was recorded at least ten times. V is TRBV6-5 and J is TRBJ1-5; 8 nucleotides line up with TRBD1. CDR3 length: 15 residues. V trimming: 6 bases; J trimming: 0 bases; junction bases outside the gene matches: 4. Per the germline V gene, CDR1 is MNHEY and CDR2 is SVGAGI. CDR3 amino acids: CASSDRGYSNQPQHF. The CDR3 DNA reads TGTGCCAGCAGCGACAGGGGATATAGCAATCAGCCCCAGCATTTT.

V and J are TRBV5-6 and TRBJ2-7, with TRBD1 matching 10 bases. The V segment lost 4 bases and the J segment 2 bases; nucleotides outside the gene matches: 6. Per the germline V gene, CDR1 is SGHDT and CDR2 is YYEEEE. The CDR3 totals 15 residues. The CDR3 DNA follows: TGTGCCAGCAGCCCCGGGACAGGGGAACCCTACGAGCAGTACTTC. Translated, it gives CASSPGTGEPYEQYF.

J is TRBJ2-1 and V is TRBV5-1; TRBD2 matches 11 bases. Per the germline V gene, CDR1 is SGHRS and CDR2 is YFSETQ. Trimming took 4 bases from V and 4 from J; bases not matched to a gene: 4. The CDR3 covers 15 residues. The CDR3 spells CASSPPSGGYNEQFF. The CDR3 DNA reads as TGCGCCAGCAGCCCCCCTAGCGGGGGGTACAATGAGCAGTTCTTC.

The rearrangement uses TRBV3-1 (or the pseudogene TRBV3-2) and TRBJ2-7; D is perhaps TRBD1 (5 bases). CDR3 length equals 17 residues. Looked up from germline, CDR1 is LGHDT and CDR2 is YNNKEL (reference sequence). V lost 0 bases, J lost 0 bases, and 15 bases lay in between. The CDR3 sequence: CASSQDIRGLSSYEQYF. The CDR3, as DNA: TGTGCCAGCAGCCAAGATATTAGGGGCCTTAGCTCCTACGAGCAGTACTTC.

This chain joins TRBV19 and TRBJ2-3; 8 bases align to TRBD2. CDR1 LNHDA and CDR2 SQIVND come from the germline V gene (reference sequence). The CDR3 runs to 16 residues. With V trimmed by 5 bases and J by 6 bases, 13 bases remained unmatched. The CDR3 bases are TGTGCCAGTAGTCCCCTGCATCGGGGGGGCGTGGATACGCAGTATTTT. It encodes CASSPLHRGGVDTQYF.

V is TRBV5-1 and J is TRBJ2-3; 7 bases are shared with TRBD1. The CDR3 has 14 amino acids. V lost 4 bases to trimming and J lost 1 base; unmatched junction nucleotides: 3. Germline CDR1 and CDR2: SGHRS and YFSETQ. The CDR3: CASSVGQRTDTQYF. The DNA for the CDR3 is TGCGCCAGCAGCGTGGGACAGCGCACAGATACGCAGTATTTT. Supplemented by reference TRBV5-1 and TRBJ2-3, the full variable domain reads KAGVTQTPRYLIKTRGQQVTLSCSPISGHRSVSWYQQTPGQGLQFLFEYFSETQRNKGNFPGRFSGRQFSNSRSEMNVSTLELGDSALYLCASSVGQRTDTQYFGPGTRLTVL.

V and J are TRBV5-4 and TRBJ2-1, with 11 nucleotides matching TRBD1. After removal of 4 bases from V and 6 bases from J, the junction contained 6 bases not matched to a gene. The CDR3 covers 15 residues. Germline CDR1 SGHNT, CDR2 YYREEE (reference sequence). CDR3 residues: CASSAGQGAGNEQFF. The CDR3 nucleotides read TGTGCCAGCAGCGCCGGACAGGGGGCAGGCAATGAGCAGTTCTTC. Filled out from reference TRBV5-4 and TRBJ2-1, the complete variable domain reads ETGVTQSPTHLIKTRGQQVTLRCSSQSGHNTVSWYQQALGQGPQFIFQYYREEENGRGNFPPRFSGLQFPNYSSELNVNALELDDSALYLCASSAGQGAGNEQFFGPGTRLTVL.

V usage is TRBV16 and J usage is TRBJ1-1; TRBD1 is a possible D gene (6 bases). CDR3 length: 13 amino acids. Germline CDR1 reads KGHSY; CDR2 reads FQNENV. V lost 0 bases, J lost 5 bases, and 7 bases lay in between. This CDR3 is CASSQSRGTEAFF. The CDR3 DNA sequence: TGTGCCAGCAGCCAATCGAGGGGGACTGAAGCTTTCTTT.

The chain joins TRBV11-3 to TRBJ2-2; D gene unclear. Germline V lookup: CDR1 SGHNT, CDR2 YENEEA. The germline V and J ends were trimmed by 4 bases and 3 bases, with 6 bases remaining between them. The CDR3 contains 13 residues. Written as DNA, the CDR3 is TGTGCCAGCAGCTCCTCCCACACCGGGGAGCTGTTTTTT. Translated, it gives CASSSSHTGELFF.

V gene TRBV29-1 combines with J gene TRBJ1-1, with 10 bases identical to TRBD1. Unmatched junction bases numbered 10, after V lost 7 bases and J lost 5 bases. The CDR3 is 14 amino acids. Germline lookup yields CDR1 SQVTM and CDR2 ANQGSEA. The CDR3 coding sequence is TGCAGCGGAGGACAGGGGGAGGCGGTGACTGAAGCTTTCTTT. Residues: CSGGQGEAVTEAFF. Based on the CDR3 plus reference TRBV29-1 and TRBJ1-1, the full variable domain is SAVISQKPSRDICQRGTSLTIQCQVDSQVTMMFWYRQQPGQSLTLIATANQGSEATYESGFVIDKFPISRPNLTFSTLTVSNMSPEDSSIYLCSGGQGEAVTEAFFGQGTRLTVV.

The rearrangement uses TRBV19 and TRBJ1-1; D gene uncertain. Per the germline V gene, CDR1 is LNHDA and CDR2 is SQIVND (reference sequence). The CDR3 sequence is 13 residues long. The V end was cut by 6 bases, the J end by 1 base, with 9 bases between. CDR3 nucleotides: TGTGCCAGTAGCGTGAGGGCGAACACTGAAGCTTTCTTT. Its translation: CASSVRANTEAFF.

J is TRBJ1-1 and V is TRBV15, with D possibly matching TRBD1 (6 bases). The CDR3 consists of 13 residues. Germline V gives CDR1 LNHNV, CDR2 YYDKDF (reference sequence). Trimming took 5 bases from V and 10 from J, leaving 17 bases between them. DNA of the CDR3: TGTGCCACCAGCGAAGAGGGTAGGGGGAGAGCTTTCTTT. Its protein is CATSEEGRGRAFF.

This chain uses TRBV6-5 with TRBJ2-5; D perhaps matches TRBD1 (5 bases). Trimming pared 5 bases from V and 1 base from J, leaving 11 bases between. This CDR3 has 14 residues. Germline V gene sequence: CDR1 MNHEY, CDR2 SVGAGI. CDR3 bases: TGTGCCAGCAGTCCGACAGCAACCCAAGAGACCCAGTACTTC. Translation gives CASSPTATQETQYF.

The chain's CDR3 is CASSDITRDSANTGELFF. The CDR3 bases are TGTGCCAGCAGCGATATTACCAGGGACAGCGCGAACACCGGGGAGCTGTTTTTT. The chain has TRBV7-4 and TRBJ2-2; TRBD1 aligns across 7 bases. This CDR3 region has 18 residues. With V trimmed by 5 bases and J by 0 bases, 12 bases remained unmatched. Germline assignment: CDR1 SGHVT and CDR2 SQSDAQ.

J is TRBJ1-4 and V is TRBV4-1, with no clear D. This CDR3 contains 16 residues. V was trimmed by 1 base and J by 8 bases, leaving 17 bases between them. The germline gives CDR1 MGHRA, CDR2 YSYEKL. Here the CDR3 reads CASSQVGRDLKEKLFF. The DNA for the CDR3 is TGCGCCAGCAGCCAAGTAGGTCGGGATCTAAAAGAAAAACTGTTTTTT.

V and J are TRBV9 and TRBJ1-2; D may be TRBD1 (5 bases). Deletions cut 4 bases from V and 4 bases from J, with 17 bases between. CDR1 and CDR2 from the germline V gene are SGDLS and YYNGEE. This CDR3 region has 15 residues. CDR3 DNA: TGTGCCAGCAGCCCTTCTGGAGGGACGGCCTATGGCTACACCTTC. This gives the protein CASSPSGGTAYGYTF.

V is TRBV5-1 and J is TRBJ2-2; unclear D gene. The germline CDR1 and CDR2 sequences are SGHRS and YFSETQ. The V end was cut by 1 base, the J end by 0 bases, with 10 bases between. The CDR3 covers 16 residues. This chain's CDR3 is CASSLSQNANTGELFF. The CDR3 DNA reads as TGCGCCAGCAGCTTGAGTCAGAACGCGAACACCGGGGAGCTGTTTTTT.

The V call is TRBV3-1 (or the pseudogene TRBV3-2), the J call TRBJ2-2; 7 nucleotides align to TRBD2. Per the germline V gene, CDR1 is LGHDT and CDR2 is YNNKEL (reference sequence). The CDR3 loop spans 16 amino acids. Germline trimming cut 1 base from V and 7 bases from J; bases unmatched to any gene: 9. CDR3 in amino acids: CASSQGPAGFGGELFF. The CDR3, as DNA: TGTGCCAGCAGCCAAGGGCCAGCGGGGTTCGGCGGGGAGCTGTTTTTT.

The chain employs TRBV14 and TRBJ2-7; D remains ambiguous. Trimming removed 0 bases from V and 5 bases from J, with 20 bases in between. CDR3 size: 17 residues. Germline values: CDR1 SGHDN, CDR2 FVKESK. In nucleotides, the CDR3 is TGTGCCAGCAGCCAAGAGTCTTTTCGCTGGAGAGGCGACGAGCAGTACTTC. Translated, it gives CASSQESFRWRGDEQYF.